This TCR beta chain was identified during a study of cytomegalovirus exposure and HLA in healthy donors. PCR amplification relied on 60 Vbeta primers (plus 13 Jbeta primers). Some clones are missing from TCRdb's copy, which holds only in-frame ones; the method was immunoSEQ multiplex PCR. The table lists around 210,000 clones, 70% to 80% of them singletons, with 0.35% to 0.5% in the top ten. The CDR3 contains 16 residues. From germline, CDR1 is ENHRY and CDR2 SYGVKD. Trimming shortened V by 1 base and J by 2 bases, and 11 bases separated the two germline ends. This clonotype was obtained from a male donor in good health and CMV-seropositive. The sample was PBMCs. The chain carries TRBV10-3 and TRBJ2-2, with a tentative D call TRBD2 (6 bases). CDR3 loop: CAISELPRENTGELFF. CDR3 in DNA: TGTGCCATCAGTGAGTTGCCGCGGGAAAACACCGGGGAGCTGTTTTTT.